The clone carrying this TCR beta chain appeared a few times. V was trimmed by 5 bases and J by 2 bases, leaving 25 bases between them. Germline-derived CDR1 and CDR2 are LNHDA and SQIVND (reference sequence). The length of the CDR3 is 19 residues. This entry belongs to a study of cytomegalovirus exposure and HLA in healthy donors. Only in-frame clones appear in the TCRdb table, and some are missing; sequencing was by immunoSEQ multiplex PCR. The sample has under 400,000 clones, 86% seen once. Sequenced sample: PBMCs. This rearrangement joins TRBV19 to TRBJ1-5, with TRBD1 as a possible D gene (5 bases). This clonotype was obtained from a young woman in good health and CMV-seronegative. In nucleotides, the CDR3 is TGTGCCAGTAGTTCAACCGGGACTCCCCAATACGCGGGCAATCAGCCCCAGCATTTT. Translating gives CASSSTGTPQYAGNQPQHF.